One and the same sample provided the 13 T cell receptor beta chains below, sequenced in a study of shared clonotypes between healthy human individuals. Libraries were prepared by immunoSEQ multiplex PCR; TCRdb keeps only in-frame clonotypes and omits some of them. The sample yields about 2 million clones, about 95% seen once. CD45RO-negative CD8 cells positively selected for CCR7 made up the naive population, which excluded terminally differentiated effector memory CD45RA+ cells. What was sequenced was naive CD8+ T cells sorted from blood. The receptors come from a man aged 18 to 29 in good health.

The chain joins TRBV5-4 to TRBJ2-3; D is possibly TRBD1 (6 bases). CDR1 SGHNT and CDR2 YYREEE come from the germline V gene (reference sequence). V lost 4 bases and J 5 bases, leaving 17 bases between the germline ends. This CDR3 contains 15 residues. The CDR3 spells CASSPPGVLGDTQYF. The DNA of the CDR3 is TGTGCCAGCAGCCCCCCAGGGGTTCTCGGAGATACGCAGTATTTT.

The chain couples TRBV6-5 to TRBJ2-1, with 9 bases fitting TRBD2. Germline V gene lookup returns CDR1 MNHEY and CDR2 SVGAGI. This CDR3 is 16 amino acids long. Germline trimming cut 2 bases from V and 4 bases from J; bases unmatched to any gene: 6. The CDR3 protein is CASSYETSGWYNEQFF. The DNA for the CDR3 is TGTGCCAGCAGTTACGAGACTAGCGGATGGTACAATGAGCAGTTCTTC.

The gene calls are TRBV4-1 and TRBJ1-1; no clear D. The V end was cut by 1 base, the J end by 0 bases, with 6 bases between. CDR3 size: 14 residues. Per the germline V gene, CDR1 is MGHRA and CDR2 is YSYEKL. CDR3 region: CASSQVGMNTEAFF. The CDR3 nucleotides read TGCGCCAGCAGCCAAGTAGGGATGAACACTGAAGCTTTCTTT.

The J gene is TRBJ2-2, the V gene TRBV6-5, with D tentatively TRBD1 (6 bases). V lost 2 bases, J lost 7 bases, and 11 bases lay in between. Germline V gene sequence: CDR1 MNHEY, CDR2 SVGAGI. The CDR3 spans 14 residues. As DNA, the CDR3 is TGTGCCAGCAGTTACCTGGGGGCGGGCGGGGAGCTGTTTTTT. It specifies CASSYLGAGGELFF.

The V gene is TRBV7-6, the J gene TRBJ1-6; TRBD1 matches at 8 bases. The CDR3 extends over 13 amino acids. Per germline, CDR1 SGHVS and CDR2 FNYEAQ. The J segment lost 14 bases and the V segment lost 5 bases, leaving 8 bases of the junction unmatched. CDR3 nucleotide sequence: TGTGCCAGCAGCCCTAGGACAGGGAGGACCCTCCACTTT. Its protein product is CASSPRTGRTLHF. The full variable domain, its missing parts supplied by reference TRBV7-6 and TRBJ1-6, is GAGVSQSPRYKVTKRGQDVALRCDPISGHVSLYWYRQALGQGPEFLTYFNYEAQQDKSGLPNDRFSAERPEGSISTLTIQRTEQRDSAMYRCASSPRTGRTLHFGNGTRLTVT.

The chain couples TRBV5-1 to TRBJ1-2, with 10 bases fitting TRBD1. The CDR3 loop spans 16 amino acids. V lost 1 base and J lost 4; bases outside the gene matches: 7. Germline CDR1 and CDR2: SGHRS and YFSETQ. CDR3 sequence (DNA): TGCGCCAGCAGCTTGCTCGGGACAGGGGATCTCTATGGCTACACCTTC. It yields the protein CASSLLGTGDLYGYTF.

The sample holds one count of this clone. The chain links TRBV29-1 to TRBJ2-2; D perhaps matches TRBD1 (6 bases). The germline V and J ends were trimmed by 8 bases and 0 bases, with 10 bases remaining between them. The CDR3 loop spans 13 amino acids. Germline V CDR1 and CDR2: SQVTM, ANQGSEA. The CDR3 region has the DNA TGCAGCAGTAGGACAGCGAACACCGGGGAGCTGTTTTTT. Amino acid sequence: CSSRTANTGELFF.

This clone came up once. The identical CDR3 is also encoded by other nucleotide sequences in the sample. The chain recombines TRBV5-4 with TRBJ2-7; TRBD1 matches 9 bases. Trimming removed 3 bases from V and 1 base from J; junction bases left unmatched: 2. This CDR3 comprises 14 residues. The germline V gene has CDR1 SGHNT and CDR2 YYREEE (reference sequence). CDR3 DNA: TGTGCCAGCAGCTGGGGGACAGGGTCCTACGAGCAGTACTTC. Protein: CASSWGTGSYEQYF.

The genes are TRBV7-9 and TRBJ2-5; possibly TRBD2 for D (6 bases). CDR1 and CDR2 (germline): SEHNR, FQNEAQ (reference sequence). The CDR3 is 16 amino acids. The V end was cut by 0 bases, the J end by 1 base, with 12 bases between. The CDR3 nucleotides read TGTGCCAGCAGCTTAGCGCTTGGGGGGTTCCAAGAGACCCAGTACTTC. Translating gives CASSLALGGFQETQYF.

V and J are TRBV28 and TRBJ1-3; tentative D call: TRBD1 (5 bases). This CDR3 is built from 18 residues. The V end was cut by 5 bases, the J end by 6 bases, with 26 bases between. CDR1 is MDHEN and CDR2 is SYDVKM in the germline V gene. The CDR3 spells CASSLRGKFVTSENTIYF. The DNA for the CDR3 is TGTGCCAGCAGTCTGCGGGGGAAATTTGTGACGAGCGAAAACACCATATATTTT.

V and J are TRBV5-1 and TRBJ2-1; D could derive from TRBD1 or TRBD2 (5 bases each). The CDR3 covers 14 residues. Germline CDR1 and CDR2: SGHRS and YFSETQ. Trimming left V 3 bases short and J 11 bases short, with 18 bases between. This CDR3 is CASSWMASGRKQFF. CDR3 in DNA: TGCGCCAGCAGCTGGATGGCATCGGGACGGAAGCAGTTCTTC.

This clone was found once. One end of the junction fails to match germline, which may point to a read error. The CDR3 here is CASSYQMQETQYF. In nucleotides, the CDR3 is TGTGCCAGCAGTTACCAGATGCAAGAGACTCAGTACTTC. V is TRBV6-5 and J is TRBJ2-5; D is uncertain. CDR1 MNHEY and CDR2 SVGAGI come from the germline V gene. This CDR3 contains 13 residues.

The chain recombines TRBV4-1 with TRBJ2-5; D remains ambiguous. This CDR3 is built from 14 residues. The V end lost 0 bases, the J end lost 2 bases, and 7 bases lay between the germline ends. The germline CDR1 and CDR2 sequences are MGHRA and YSYEKL. The CDR3 region is CASSQETEQETQYF. CDR3 in DNA: TGCGCCAGCAGCCAAGAAACGGAACAAGAGACCCAGTACTTC.